The clone carrying this T cell receptor (beta chain) was seen many times. The antigen is not known. The data belong to a study of T-cell memory formation after mild COVID-19. General study points: CD4/CD8 balance characterized clones contracting day 15 to 85, and CD4+ skew characterized later expanders. Detection of some responders pre-infection suggested pre-existing cross-reactive memory T cells participated.

Using its own MiXCR run on the 5' RACE reads, TCRdb lists one record per CDR3 protein. The sample carries tens of thousands of distinct CDR3 sequences, around 15% recorded once. V was shortened by 5 bases and J by 4 bases, with 14 bases between the two germline ends. This CDR3 comprises 14 residues. Looked up from germline, CDR1 is LGHDT and CDR2 is YNNKEL (reference sequence). The receptor comes from a man aged 18 to 35 who had mild COVID-19 (a few samples of this study predate the infection). Cell type and time point are not known. The sequenced material came from PBMCs or a T cell subset sorted from them (not recorded which). The rearrangement links TRBV3-1 to TRBJ2-5, with D possibly being TRBD2 (5 bases). CDR3 bases: TGTGCCAGCAGCTTCAGTACGGGAATAGAGACCCAGTACTTC. Residues: CASSFSTGIETQYF.